The source of this T cell receptor beta chain is a study of beta chain features in type 1 diabetes. This clone was recorded only once. The antigen is unknown. This CDR3 has 15 amino acids. Germline-derived CDR1 and CDR2 are SEHNR and FQNEAQ (reference sequence). The germline V and J ends were trimmed by 5 bases and 0 bases, with 10 bases remaining between them. All of the isolated RNA was reverse transcribed, so expressed TCRB transcripts were sequenced. Here immunoSEQ multiplex PCR was the method, and the copy in TCRdb shows in-frame clones only, minus some. The sample has 41,000 or so clones, about 68% seen once. Study observations and caveats: Across all four CD4+ subsets, people with type 1 diabetes showed modestly shorter TCRB CDR3s. Using cDNA template may skew counts toward highly expressing activated cells.

The chain couples TRBV7-9 to TRBJ1-4; weak D call: TRBD1 (6 bases). This TCR was sampled from a man aged 25 to 45 with type 1 diabetes. Some clones in this sample may be carry-over from other donors' samples. The sequenced material came from Tregs from blood. This CDR3 reads CASSIGQSTNEKLFF. CDR3 nucleotides: TGTGCCAGCAGCATTGGACAGTCAACTAATGAAAAACTGTTTTTT.